This T cell receptor beta chain came from a study of T cells in Graves' hyperthyroidism and ophthalmopathy. Study observations and caveats: Blood shared most expanded thyroid clonotypes above 0.001. Through a model of 13 V-J features, ophthalmopathy was separated from stable hyperthyroidism.

The length of the CDR3 is 13 residues. V lost 6 bases and J lost 3, with 11 bases in between. CDR1 MNHEY and CDR2 SVGEGT come from the germline V gene. This clonotype was seen a few times. The antigen remains undetermined. Exclusions: uncontrolled infection, other autoimmune disease, pregnancy, lactation. RNA transcripts served as the template for amplifying TCR beta CDR3 regions. Carried out on the TCR CDR3, a first-round RT-PCR used the HTBI primer set. TCRdb itself ran the multiplex PCR reads through MiXCR, one entry per CDR3 protein. The table has under 600,000 distinct CDR3 sequences, approximately 15% seen once.

The specimen sequenced was blood. This clonotype originated in a woman in her thirties or forties with Graves' ophthalmopathy. This chain joins TRBV6-2 or TRBV6-3 and TRBJ1-1; tentative D call: TRBD1 (5 bases). CDR3 DNA: TGTGCCAGCAGCTCAGGGTTGGACACTGAAGCTTTCTTT. It is translated as CASSSGLDTEAFF.